Listed below are T cell receptor beta chains from one sample, sequenced in a study of T cell responses to AZD1222 COVID-19 vaccine. This table comes from immunoSEQ multiplex PCR, and its TCRdb copy is limited to in-frame clones, with some not included. This table has 90,000 to 150,000 clones, approximately 90% appearing once. The sample was peripheral blood, taken on day 0 of AZD1222 vaccination. These TCRs come from an adult in good health. The CDR3 runs from the conserved cysteine through the conserved F or W. Each record gives: D gene, V gene, J gene, clone size, CDR3 DNA, CDR3 protein. A D gene is named only where the DNA matches it firmly. Size is omitted from some rows. Given values are once, few, many or a class for expanded clones.

D gene: .
V gene: TRBV11-2
J gene: TRBJ2-5
clone size: few
CDR3 DNA: TGTGCCAGCAGCCTCGGGTCCTCACAAGGGGAGACCCAGTACTTC
CDR3 protein: CASSLGSSQGETQYF

D gene: TRBD1
V gene: TRBV5-6
J gene: TRBJ2-7
clone size: .
CDR3 DNA: TGTGCCAGCAGCGGGGACAGAGTCTCCTACGAGCAGTACTTC
CDR3 protein: CASSGDRVSYEQYF

D gene: .
V gene: TRBV25-1
J gene: TRBJ1-2
clone size: .
CDR3 DNA: TGTGCCAGCAGTGAAGGTCGGGGGGAAAGGGGCTACACCTTC
CDR3 protein: CASSEGRGERGYTF

D gene: .
V gene: TRBV11-2
J gene: TRBJ1-6
clone size: .
CDR3 DNA: TGTGCCAGCAGCTCGCATCGGGGCGAGGGTTCACCCCTCCACTTT
CDR3 protein: CASSSHRGEGSPLHF

D gene: .
V gene: TRBV7-2
J gene: TRBJ2-1
clone size: .
CDR3 DNA: TGTGCCAGCAGACCGAGGGCCCAGGGATGGGACAATGAGCAGTTCTTC
CDR3 protein: CASRPRAQGWDNEQFF

D gene: TRBD1
V gene: TRBV24-1
J gene: TRBJ2-5
clone size: .
CDR3 DNA: TGTGCCACCAGTGTCCTGACAGGGGGCTCGGAGACCCAGTACTTC
CDR3 protein: CATSVLTGGSETQYF

D gene: .
V gene: TRBV25-1
J gene: TRBJ1-1
clone size: .
CDR3 DNA: TGTGCCAGCAGTGAATATATTGGGCCCCCTGGGACCACTGAAGCTTTCTTT
CDR3 protein: CASSEYIGPPGTTEAFF

D gene: .
V gene: TRBV2
J gene: TRBJ2-5
clone size: .
CDR3 DNA: TGTGCCAGCAAAGGGGACCCAGCCGTTAAGACCCAGTACTTC
CDR3 protein: CASKGDPAVKTQYF

D gene: TRBD1
V gene: TRBV2
J gene: TRBJ1-1
clone size: .
CDR3 DNA: TGTGCCAGCGCCCGGGACAGGGGCACTGAAGCTTTCTTT
CDR3 protein: CASARDRGTEAFF

D gene: .
V gene: TRBV6-5
J gene: TRBJ2-2
clone size: few
CDR3 DNA: TGTGCCAGCGGATTGACGACGAGCACCGGGGAGCTGTTTTTT
CDR3 protein: CASGLTTSTGELFF

D gene: TRBD2
V gene: TRBV3-1/TRBV3-2
J gene: TRBJ2-3
clone size: .
CDR3 DNA: TGTGCCAGCAGCCAACTAGCGGGAGGACGTGATACGCAGTATTTT
CDR3 protein: CASSQLAGGRDTQYF

D gene: .
V gene: TRBV5-4
J gene: TRBJ2-7
clone size: .
CDR3 DNA: TGTGCCAGCAGCCCCGCGAGGGGGGAGCGCGAGCAGTACTTC
CDR3 protein: CASSPARGEREQYF

D gene: .
V gene: TRBV28
J gene: TRBJ1-4
clone size: .
CDR3 DNA: TGTGCCAGCAGTGCCCCCGGGACGGCTAATGAAAAACTGTTTTTT
CDR3 protein: CASSAPGTANEKLFF

D gene: .
V gene: TRBV6-6
J gene: TRBJ1-6
clone size: .
CDR3 DNA: TGTGCCAGCACTCTCCTAGGGGGGGATTCACCCCTCCACTTT
CDR3 protein: CASTLLGGDSPLHF

D gene: TRBD1
V gene: TRBV4-1
J gene: TRBJ1-2
clone size: .
CDR3 DNA: TGCGCCAGCAGCGCGGGACAGGGTAGCTATGGCTACACCTTC
CDR3 protein: CASSAGQGSYGYTF

D gene: TRBD1
V gene: TRBV7-9
J gene: TRBJ1-2
clone size: .
CDR3 DNA: TGTGCCAGCAGCCCAAGACAGGGGGCCAACTATGGCTACACCTTC
CDR3 protein: CASSPRQGANYGYTF

D gene: .
V gene: TRBV12-3/TRBV12-4
J gene: TRBJ2-7
clone size: .
CDR3 DNA: TGTGCCAGCAGTTTGGGGGGCGTCGAGCAGTACTTC
CDR3 protein: CASSLGGVEQYF

D gene: TRBD2
V gene: TRBV6-1
J gene: TRBJ2-7
clone size: few
CDR3 DNA: TGTGCCAGCAGTGAAGGACTAGCGGGAGTTTACGAGCAGTACTTC
CDR3 protein: CASSEGLAGVYEQYF

D gene: TRBD1
V gene: TRBV19
J gene: TRBJ1-2
clone size: .
CDR3 DNA: TGTGCCAGTAGTATGGCGACAGGGTTTTCGGACTATGGCTACACCTTC
CDR3 protein: CASSMATGFSDYGYTF

D gene: .
V gene: TRBV6-5
J gene: TRBJ1-1
clone size: .
CDR3 DNA: TGTGCCAGCAGCCCCCCCATGCTGACTGAAGCTTTCTTT
CDR3 protein: CASSPPMLTEAFF

D gene: TRBD1
V gene: TRBV12-3/TRBV12-4
J gene: TRBJ2-7
clone size: .
CDR3 DNA: TGTGCCAGCAGACGACAGGGCTCCTACGAGCAGTACTTC
CDR3 protein: CASRRQGSYEQYF

D gene: TRBD2
V gene: TRBV6-6
J gene: TRBJ2-1
clone size: .
CDR3 DNA: TGTGCCAGCAGTTACCCCCTAGCGGGCCTCAATGAGCAGTTCTTC
CDR3 protein: CASSYPLAGLNEQFF

D gene: .
V gene: TRBV6-5
J gene: TRBJ2-7
clone size: .
CDR3 DNA: TGTGCCAGCAGGAGCGCTGCCTACGAGCAGTACTTC
CDR3 protein: CASRSAAYEQYF

D gene: .
V gene: TRBV29-1
J gene: TRBJ1-2
clone size: .
CDR3 DNA: TGCAGCGTCGGGAGTAGTTCTAACTATGGCTACACCTTC
CDR3 protein: CSVGSSSNYGYTF

D gene: TRBD1
V gene: TRBV19
J gene: TRBJ1-1
clone size: .
CDR3 DNA: TGTGCCAGTAGTAGGGGACAGGCGTGGAACACTGAAGCTTTCTTT
CDR3 protein: CASSRGQAWNTEAFF

D gene: .
V gene: TRBV7-3
J gene: TRBJ2-1
clone size: few
CDR3 DNA: TGTGCCAGCACCCAGACTAGTGCCGAGGGGGAGCAGTTCTTC
CDR3 protein: CASTQTSAEGEQFF

D gene: .
V gene: TRBV28
J gene: TRBJ1-3
clone size: .
CDR3 DNA: TGTGCCAGCAGTGGTCGGGGGAGGGCTGGAAACACCATATATTTT
CDR3 protein: CASSGRGRAGNTIYF

D gene: .
V gene: TRBV21-1
J gene: TRBJ1-4
clone size: .
CDR3 DNA: TGTGCCAGCCGGGACAGGGGGCCGTCAAAACTGTTTTTT
CDR3 protein: CASRDRGPSKLFF

D gene: .
V gene: TRBV30
J gene: TRBJ2-2
clone size: .
CDR3 DNA: TGTGCCTGGAGCGCCGGACCTTCTTCGGGGGAGCTGTTTTTT
CDR3 protein: CAWSAGPSSGELFF

D gene: .
V gene: TRBV6-6
J gene: TRBJ2-7
clone size: once
CDR3 DNA: TGTGCCAGCAGTTCGGGGGTCTACGAGCAGTACTTC
CDR3 protein: CASSSGVYEQYF

D gene: .
V gene: TRBV29-1
J gene: TRBJ2-7
clone size: .
CDR3 DNA: TGCAGCGTTGCCAGGGGCAGGGTCGAGCAGTACTTC
CDR3 protein: CSVARGRVEQYF

D gene: TRBD1
V gene: TRBV7-9
J gene: TRBJ1-1
clone size: .
CDR3 DNA: TGTGCCAGCAGCACCTGGGGACAGCGGAACACTGAAGCTTTCTTT
CDR3 protein: CASSTWGQRNTEAFF

D gene: TRBD1
V gene: TRBV18
J gene: TRBJ2-7
clone size: .
CDR3 DNA: TGTGCCAGCTCAATGCCGGGACAGGGTGGCTACGAGCAGTACTTC
CDR3 protein: CASSMPGQGGYEQYF

D gene: .
V gene: TRBV19
J gene: TRBJ2-3
clone size: .
CDR3 DNA: TGTGCCACCACCTTGGGACGGGCATTCACAGATACGCAGTATTTT
CDR3 protein: CATTLGRAFTDTQYF

D gene: .
V gene: TRBV5-1
J gene: TRBJ2-1
clone size: .
CDR3 DNA: TGCGCCAGCAGCTTCCGGCCGGGGTCCTACAATGAGCAGTTCTTC
CDR3 protein: CASSFRPGSYNEQFF

D gene: .
V gene: TRBV5-1
J gene: TRBJ2-7
clone size: .
CDR3 DNA: TGCGCCAGCAGCTTGGAAGGGCAGGCCAGAGAGCAGTACTTC
CDR3 protein: CASSLEGQAREQYF

D gene: TRBD2
V gene: TRBV10-1
J gene: TRBJ2-1
clone size: .
CDR3 DNA: TGCGCCAGCAGTGAATGGACTAGCCCCAACAATGAGCAGTTCTTC
CDR3 protein: CASSEWTSPNNEQFF

D gene: .
V gene: TRBV5-1
J gene: TRBJ1-4
clone size: .
CDR3 DNA: TGCGCCAGCAGCTTGAGCCCAGCAACTAATGAAAAACTGTTTTTT
CDR3 protein: CASSLSPATNEKLFF

D gene: TRBD1
V gene: TRBV7-8
J gene: TRBJ1-1
clone size: .
CDR3 DNA: TGTGCCAGCAGCTCCAGGGACAGCTGGAACACTGAAGCTTTCTTT
CDR3 protein: CASSSRDSWNTEAFF

D gene: TRBD2
V gene: TRBV5-1
J gene: TRBJ2-5
clone size: .
CDR3 DNA: TGCGCCAGCAGCTTGGGCGGGAGGGGCCCCCCAGAGACCCAGTACTTC
CDR3 protein: CASSLGGRGPPETQYF

D gene: .
V gene: TRBV7-6
J gene: TRBJ2-2
clone size: .
CDR3 DNA: TGTGCCAGCAGCTTAGGGCTAGCCGGCACCGGGGAGCTGTTTTTT
CDR3 protein: CASSLGLAGTGELFF

D gene: TRBD2
V gene: TRBV14
J gene: TRBJ2-5
clone size: .
CDR3 DNA: TGTGCCCCGGGACTAGCGGGAGTCTCGGGGGGGGAGACCCAGTACTTC
CDR3 protein: CAPGLAGVSGGETQYF

D gene: .
V gene: TRBV2
J gene: TRBJ2-3
clone size: .
CDR3 DNA: TGTGCCAGCAGGCGGGATGCTAGCACAGATACGCAGTATTTT
CDR3 protein: CASRRDASTDTQYF

D gene: .
V gene: TRBV4-1
J gene: TRBJ2-1
clone size: .
CDR3 DNA: TGCGCCAGCAGCCAAGAAGTGGAGACGGCGTCCTACAATGAGCAGTTCTTC
CDR3 protein: CASSQEVETASYNEQFF

D gene: .
V gene: TRBV19
J gene: TRBJ1-3
clone size: few
CDR3 DNA: TGTGCCAGTAGTAGCACAGCAATCTCTGGAAACACCATATATTTT
CDR3 protein: CASSSTAISGNTIYF

D gene: .
V gene: TRBV3-1/TRBV3-2
J gene: TRBJ2-4
clone size: .
CDR3 DNA: TGTGCCAGCAGCCAAGGCGGGGCCCAAAAAAACATTCAGTACTTC
CDR3 protein: CASSQGGAQKNIQYF

D gene: .
V gene: TRBV6-2/TRBV6-3
J gene: TRBJ2-5
clone size: .
CDR3 DNA: TGTGCCAGCAGTCAGGGACCGGCGGAGACCCAGTACTTC
CDR3 protein: CASSQGPAETQYF

D gene: .
V gene: TRBV30
J gene: TRBJ2-3
clone size: .
CDR3 DNA: TGTGCCTGGAGTGGACAGTTCGCCACAGATACGCAGTATTTT
CDR3 protein: CAWSGQFATDTQYF

D gene: .
V gene: TRBV28
J gene: TRBJ1-6
clone size: .
CDR3 DNA: TGTGCCAGCACCCGGGAATATAATTCACCCCTCCACTTT
CDR3 protein: CASTREYNSPLHF

D gene: .
V gene: TRBV24-1
J gene: TRBJ2-3
clone size: .
CDR3 DNA: TGTGCCACCAGTGGGCAGGGGTCAGATACGCAGTATTTT
CDR3 protein: CATSGQGSDTQYF

D gene: .
V gene: TRBV3-1/TRBV3-2
J gene: TRBJ1-3
clone size: .
CDR3 DNA: TGTGCCAGCAGCCAAAATTGGGGATGGGGCACCATATATTTT
CDR3 protein: CASSQNWGWGTIYF

D gene: .
V gene: TRBV5-1
J gene: TRBJ2-7
clone size: .
CDR3 DNA: TGCGCCAGCAGCTTGGAACCGAGCTCCTACGAGCAGTACTTC
CDR3 protein: CASSLEPSSYEQYF

D gene: .
V gene: TRBV15
J gene: TRBJ1-2
clone size: .
CDR3 DNA: TGTGCCACCAGCAGAGCCCCGTTGGGAGGCTATGGCTACACCTTC
CDR3 protein: CATSRAPLGGYGYTF

D gene: .
V gene: TRBV6-1
J gene: TRBJ2-1
clone size: .
CDR3 DNA: TGTGCCAGCAGTGAAGCGCGAGGAAATGAGCAGTTCTTC
CDR3 protein: CASSEARGNEQFF

D gene: .
V gene: TRBV4-2
J gene: TRBJ1-6
clone size: once
CDR3 DNA: TGTGCCAGCAGCCAACGGGGGCAGGGGATTAATTCACCCCTCCACTTT
CDR3 protein: CASSQRGQGINSPLHF

D gene: .
V gene: TRBV10-3
J gene: TRBJ1-5
clone size: .
CDR3 DNA: TGTGCCATCAGGGCGGGGACCGGAGAGCCCCAGCATTTT
CDR3 protein: CAIRAGTGEPQHF

D gene: TRBD2
V gene: TRBV27
J gene: TRBJ2-7
clone size: .
CDR3 DNA: TGTGCCAGCCGGGCTAGCGGAGGCTCCTACGAGCAGTACTTC
CDR3 protein: CASRASGGSYEQYF

D gene: TRBD2
V gene: TRBV27
J gene: TRBJ2-1
clone size: .
CDR3 DNA: TGTGCCAGCACCACCGCAGGCGGGAGGTATGAGCAGTTCTTC
CDR3 protein: CASTTAGGRYEQFF

D gene: TRBD1
V gene: TRBV19
J gene: TRBJ2-2
clone size: .
CDR3 DNA: TGTGCCAGTAGTCCCTCGGGGCAGGGGGCGCCCGGGGAGCTGTTTTTT
CDR3 protein: CASSPSGQGAPGELFF

D gene: .
V gene: TRBV6-5
J gene: TRBJ2-2
clone size: few
CDR3 DNA: TGTGCCACCAGTTACTCACAGATCACCGGGGAGCTGTTTTTT
CDR3 protein: CATSYSQITGELFF